This TCR beta chain derives from a study of blood T cell repertoires in COVID-19. Only in-frame clones appear in the TCRdb table, and some are missing; sequencing was by immunoSEQ multiplex PCR. The table lists around 100,000 clones, roughly 81% of them singletons. With 8 bases clipped from V and 5 bases from J, the junction kept 8 bases outside the gene matches. In germline, CDR1 is MDHEN, CDR2 SYDVKM. The CDR3 consists of 14 residues. The source material was peripheral blood. The J gene is TRBJ2-3, the V gene TRBV28, with TRBD1 matching 9 bases. The clonotype originates from a human donor in a cohort sampled during active COVID-19. CDR3 protein: CASLPQGAGDTQYF. The CDR3, as DNA: TGTGCCAGCCTTCCACAGGGGGCGGGAGATACGCAGTATTTT.